These 25 T cell receptor beta chains share one sample of origin, sequenced in a study of graft-versus-host responses after intestinal transplantation. Produced via immunoSEQ multiplex PCR; TCRdb's table is partial and in-frame only. The repertoire includes fewer than 150,000 clones, 85% to 95% of them detected once, and roughly 0.17% sits in the top ten. The antigens of these receptors remain unknown. The source was unstimulated CD4+ T cells sorted from spleen or lymph node cells, collected before intestinal transplant. These receptor sequences come from a human donor who received an intestinal transplant.

This clone has just one count. This rearrangement joins TRBV6-5 to TRBJ1-2; no definite D call. The CDR3 spans 11 residues. Trimming removed 11 bases at V and 8 bases at J, with 15 bases between. Per germline, CDR1 MNHEY and CDR2 SVGAGI. CDR3 residues: CAATRNDGYTF. CDR3 DNA sequence: TGTGCCGCAACCAGGAACGACGGCTACACCTTC.

This chain links TRBV11-2 with TRBJ1-1; the D gene is possibly TRBD1 (5 bases). The CDR3 covers 14 residues. V was cut by 3 bases and J by 7 bases, with 15 bases left in between. CDR1 is SGHAT and CDR2 is FQNNGV in the germline V gene. In nucleotides, the CDR3 is TGTGCCAGCAGCTTTCGACAGTTCGTGGATGAAGCTTTCTTT. Protein sequence: CASSFRQFVDEAFF.

The rearrangement links TRBV5-1 to TRBJ2-7; D gene unclear. The CDR3 loop spans 14 amino acids. Germline V lookup: CDR1 SGHRS, CDR2 YFSETQ. With 2 bases removed from V and 0 bases from J, the gap between germline ends came to 9 bases. In DNA, the CDR3 is TGCGCCAGCAGCTTATCCCTGGACTCCTACGAGCAGTACTTC. Its protein product is CASSLSLDSYEQYF.

This chain links TRBV5-1 with TRBJ2-3, with D perhaps being TRBD1 or TRBD2 (5 bases each). Trimming pared 0 bases from V and 0 bases from J, leaving 11 bases between. CDR1 is SGHRS, CDR2 YFSETQ, per germline. The CDR3 covers 16 residues. Here the CDR3 DNA reads TGCGCCAGCAGCTTGGCCCGAGGGGCAAGCACAGATACGCAGTATTTT. As protein: CASSLARGASTDTQYF.

Remarks on this clone: Mismatch with germline at one junction end may stem from a read error. Distinct nucleotide sequences in the sample also encode this CDR3. The chain links TRBV9 to TRBJ1-5, with D possibly being TRBD1 (5 bases). The CDR3 is 14 amino acids. The germline gives CDR1 SGDLS, CDR2 YYNGEE. For the CDR3, the DNA is TGTGCCAGCAGTGTAGAAGGGGGCAATCAGCCCCAGCATTTT. It yields the protein CASSVEGGNQPQHF.

The gene calls are TRBV7-9 and TRBJ2-3; 14 bases fit TRBD2. The CDR3 covers 17 residues. Germline loops: CDR1 SEHNR, CDR2 FQNEAQ (reference sequence). J was trimmed by 2 bases and V by 5 bases; bases with no gene match: 6. Here the CDR3 reads CASSNGTSGGYTDTQYF. CDR3 DNA: TGTGCCAGCAGCAACGGGACTAGCGGGGGATACACAGATACGCAGTATTTT.

The CDR3 nucleotides read TGTGCCAGCAGCCCCCAGGTGGGAGATACGCAGTATTTT. The encoded protein is CASSPQVGDTQYF. This rearrangement joins TRBV7-3 to TRBJ2-3; D is uncertain. Trimming removed 5 bases at V and 5 bases at J, with 11 bases between. The CDR3 contains 13 residues. Germline V gene lookup returns CDR1 SGHTA and CDR2 FQGTGA.

The rearrangement uses TRBV11-3 and TRBJ1-3, with D perhaps matching TRBD1 (6 bases). Germline values: CDR1 SGHNT, CDR2 YENEEA. The CDR3 is made up of 16 amino acids. With 5 bases removed from V and 0 bases from J, the gap between germline ends came to 14 bases. This CDR3 reads CASSVDSPYSGNTIYF. For the CDR3, the DNA is TGTGCCAGCAGCGTGGACAGTCCTTACTCTGGAAACACCATATATTTT.

The chain recombines TRBV5-4 with TRBJ2-5, with 9 bases that match TRBD2. The length of the CDR3 is 14 residues. Looked up from germline, CDR1 is SGHNT and CDR2 is YYREEE (reference sequence). J was trimmed by 5 bases and V by 2 bases; bases with no gene match: 4. CDR3 loop: CASSLAGGWETQYF. CDR3 DNA sequence: TGTGCCAGCAGCTTAGCGGGGGGTTGGGAGACCCAGTACTTC.

The CDR3, as DNA: TGTGCCAGCGGGGATGAGGCCAACGTCCTGACTTTC. Protein product: CASGDEANVLTF. This sequence joins TRBV6-1 and TRBJ2-6; D gene ambiguous. Per germline, CDR1 MNHNS and CDR2 SASEGT. This CDR3 is built from 12 residues. V lost 8 bases and J 6 bases, leaving 8 bases between the germline ends.

This sequence joins TRBV30 and TRBJ2-7, with D possibly matching TRBD2 (6 bases). Germline V gene lookup returns CDR1 GTSNPN and CDR2 SVGIG (reference sequence). V was cut by 1 base and J by 1 base, with 11 bases left in between. The CDR3 has 14 amino acids. This chain's CDR3 is CAWSAGSYSYEQYF. The CDR3 coding sequence is TGTGCCTGGAGTGCCGGGAGCTATTCCTACGAGCAGTACTTC.

This chain uses TRBV19 with TRBJ2-7; 12 nucleotides align to TRBD2. V shed 3 bases and J 2 bases; nucleotides not matched to a gene: 2. CDR3 length: 15 amino acids. Germline values: CDR1 LNHDA, CDR2 SQIVND (reference sequence). CDR3 in DNA: TGTGCCAGTAGTATGACTAGCGGGGGTCCCTACGAGCAGTACTTC. This sequence encodes CASSMTSGGPYEQYF.

The J gene is TRBJ2-3, the V gene TRBV4-1, with TRBD1 as a possible D gene (7 bases). CDR3 length equals 15 residues. The ends were cut back, 4 bases at V and 4 bases at J, with 15 bases in the middle. Germline CDR1 reads MGHRA; CDR2 reads YSYEKL. CDR3 sequence (DNA): TGCGCCAGCAGCCCGGCAGGGGGGAAATCAGATACGCAGTATTTT. It encodes CASSPAGGKSDTQYF.

The chain employs TRBV7-2 and TRBJ2-7; 8 bases are shared with TRBD2. Per germline, CDR1 SGHTA and CDR2 FQGNSA. The CDR3 sequence is 14 residues long. The V segment lost 3 bases and the J segment 3 bases; nucleotides outside the gene matches: 4. The CDR3 nucleotides are TGTGCCAGCAGCTTCCGGGGGGGAGTCTACGAGCAGTACTTC. Translating gives CASSFRGGVYEQYF.

The chain uses TRBV6-1 and TRBJ2-2; D is unclear. The CDR3 runs to 13 residues. Between the trimmed V and J ends, which lost 2 bases and 4 bases, there was a span of 5 bases. Looked up from germline, CDR1 is MNHNS and CDR2 is SASEGT. The CDR3 protein is CASSETFTGELFF. The CDR3, as DNA: TGTGCCAGCAGTGAAACCTTCACCGGGGAGCTGTTTTTT.

This rearrangement joins TRBV5-6 to TRBJ2-3, with 7 bases identical to TRBD2. Germline V gene lookup returns CDR1 SGHDT and CDR2 YYEEEE. The CDR3 is made up of 15 amino acids. V was clipped by 2 bases and J by 0 bases; unmatched bases: 3. The CDR3 DNA sequence: TGTGCCAGCAGCTTATGGGGGGGTAGCACAGATACGCAGTATTTT. This gives the protein CASSLWGGSTDTQYF. Together with reference TRBV5-6 and TRBJ2-3, the CDR3 gives the full variable domain: DAGVTQSPTHLIKTRGQQVTLRCSPKSGHDTVSWYQQALGQGPQFIFQYYEEEERQRGNFPDRFSGHQFPNYSSELNVNALLLGDSALYLCASSLWGGSTDTQYFGPGTRLTVL.

The chain recombines TRBV5-1 with TRBJ1-2; 9 bases fit TRBD1. This CDR3 is 14 amino acids long. Germline values: CDR1 SGHRS, CDR2 YFSETQ. V shed 5 bases, J shed 4 bases, and the junction held 6 bases outside the gene matches. CDR3 coding DNA: TGCGCCAGCAGAACGGGACAGGGACGCTATGGCTACACCTTC. It codes for CASRTGQGRYGYTF.

The chain combines TRBV19 with TRBJ2-7; tentatively, D is TRBD1 (5 bases). The CDR3 has 18 amino acids. CDR1 and CDR2 from the germline V gene are LNHDA and SQIVND (reference sequence). The V end was cut by 5 bases, the J end by 0 bases, with 23 bases between. CDR3 sequence (DNA): TGTGCCAGTAGTCCCCGACAGAGGTCAGGGTTCCTCTCCTACGAGCAGTACTTC. It codes for CASSPRQRSGFLSYEQYF.

The V call is TRBV5-1, the J call TRBJ2-5; D perhaps matches TRBD2 (5 bases). CDR1 is SGHRS and CDR2 is YFSETQ in the germline V gene. CDR3 length: 14 residues. V gave up 0 bases and J gave up 5 bases, with 11 bases separating them. For the CDR3, the DNA is TGCGCCAGCAGCTTGGTGCCGGGGTCGGAGACCCAGTACTTC. It codes for CASSLVPGSETQYF.

This chain connects TRBV5-6 to TRBJ1-3; no firm D call. This CDR3 is 14 amino acids long. Germline V CDR1 and CDR2: SGHDT, YYEEEE. V dropped 5 bases and J dropped 0 bases, with 9 bases sitting between them. The CDR3 nucleotides read TGTGCCAGCAGAGGGCAGGTCTCTGGAAACACCATATATTTT. This encodes CASRGQVSGNTIYF.

The chain couples TRBV5-1 to TRBJ2-7, with a weak D call TRBD1 (5 bases). V was pared by 0 bases and J by 5 bases, with 15 bases between. CDR3 size: 15 residues. Germline values: CDR1 SGHRS, CDR2 YFSETQ. CDR3 nucleotides: TGCGCCAGCAGCTTGGAAGCAGGGCACCCCCACGAGCAGTACTTC. Its translation: CASSLEAGHPHEQYF.

The chain recombines TRBV6-5 with TRBJ1-2; TRBD1 aligns across 7 bases. The J segment lost 4 bases and the V segment lost 0 bases, leaving 8 bases of the junction unmatched. The germline gives CDR1 MNHEY, CDR2 SVGAGI. This CDR3 comprises 16 residues. The CDR3 protein is CASSYSMGQRPYGYTF. The CDR3 coding sequence is TGTGCCAGCAGTTACTCGATGGGACAGCGACCCTATGGCTACACCTTC.

The CDR3 nucleotides are TGCGCCAGCAGCTTGGTGGGGCGCGACGAGCAGTACTTC. Translated, it gives CASSLVGRDEQYF. The chain uses TRBV5-1 and TRBJ2-7; a weak D match, TRBD1 (5 bases). From germline, CDR1 is SGHRS and CDR2 YFSETQ. Trimming pared 0 bases from V and 5 bases from J, leaving 9 bases between. The length of the CDR3 is 13 residues. The complete variable domain, with remaining parts taken from reference TRBV5-1 and TRBJ2-7, reads KAGVTQTPRYLIKTRGQQVTLSCSPISGHRSVSWYQQTPGQGLQFLFEYFSETQRNKGNFPGRFSGRQFSNSRSEMNVSTLELGDSALYLCASSLVGRDEQYFGPGTRLTVT.

The chain uses TRBV11-2 and TRBJ2-3, with 8 nucleotides matching TRBD1. Trimming at V came to 4 bases and at J to 2 bases, leaving 8 bases not matched to a gene. The CDR3 covers 16 residues. Germline values: CDR1 SGHAT, CDR2 FQNNGV. The CDR3 sequence: CASSSVRGQFTDTQYF. The CDR3 DNA reads as TGTGCCAGCAGCTCCGTCAGGGGGCAATTCACAGATACGCAGTATTTT.

CDR3 coding DNA: TGCGCCAGCAGCCAAGGCGTCCAAGCGGGGGGGAGCACAGATACGCAGTATTTT. It is translated as CASSQGVQAGGSTDTQYF. V and J are TRBV4-1 and TRBJ2-3; 10 bases match TRBD2. V shed 1 base and J 0 bases; nucleotides not matched to a gene: 7. The CDR3 length is 18 residues. CDR1 MGHRA and CDR2 YSYEKL come from the germline V gene.